The entry that follows covers one T cell receptor beta chain sequence. No cognate antigen has been identified for it. Base qualities are missing; no much larger clone stands one base away. V is cut back by 5 bases and J by 5 bases, with 17 bases in the junction unmatched. Including cysteine and phenylalanine, the CDR3 has 18 amino acids. Only the CDR3 DNA is retained, 54 bases long and in frame from the first base. For CDR1 and CDR2, the germline V gene lists SGHDT and YYEEEE. The cohort was made up of approximately 700 healthy bone marrow donors. At the time of sampling, all cohort members were nominally healthy, though unrecorded immune exposures were likely present. The donor tested CMV seronegative and was one of the 352 seronegative cohort members. Each donor provided a peripheral blood sample, and peripheral blood mononuclear cells were used for TCR beta sequencing. Genomic DNA was extracted from the blood cell samples with the Qiagen DNeasy Blood Extraction Kit.

The sample originates from a study of cytomegalovirus exposure and HLA in healthy donors (dated by TCRdb to about 2017). At the level of the whole study: An earlier analysis of several hundred of the donors reported approximately 300 Gb of sequence data and some 120 million unique TCR beta sequences from 150 million to 200 million T cells. Every discovery cohort repertoire had been produced on one sequencing platform. Alongside the repertoire data, information on donor age, sex, ethnicity and CMV serostatus was compiled. HLA typing covered class I and class II loci at four-digit resolution. An earlier analysis of nearly 600 of the donors applied high-throughput TCR beta sequencing to assess whether each TCR beta V gene segment acted as functional or pseudogenic. Rather than using new phenotypic data, the later analysis identified candidate immune exposures from TCR beta sequences and from how often those sequences occurred across donors. A later analysis re-analyzed previously published TCR beta repertoires from 666 donors and added high-resolution HLA genotyping to study TCR occurrence patterns. The study profiled the T cell repertoires of 550 to 700 subjects by immunosequencing and related them to cytomegalovirus serostatus. The study combined high-throughput TCR immunosequencing, statistical association of individual TCRs with disease status, and machine learning to predict cytomegalovirus infection status. Typing coverage varied by locus: roughly 620-640 donors for A, B, C, DRB1 and DQB1; some 520 for DQA1; 600 to 610 for DPA1; fewer than 480 for DPB1. About 310 gigabases of sequencing data and tens of millions of unique TCR sequences were included in an early release covering about 620 HLA-typed donors. Because of strong linkage in the cohort, five DR-DQ haplotypes were treated as single units for association and clustering. Genome-wide SNP genotypes for about 65% of the 666 donors were used in a later genetic analysis, which treated that subset as a discovery cohort. A separate validation cohort of roughly 120 different subjects was used in addition to the approximately 700-subject first cohort. The study aimed to test whether signatures of past pathogen exposure could be identified by cataloging public T cell receptors. Across some 400 genotyped donors of the cohort, an average of about 240,000 unique TCR beta nucleotide sequences per donor were sequenced, and about a sixth of those sequences were non-productive. Among the approximately 400 genotyped donors, around 81% belonged to the genetic ancestry cluster associated with self-reported Caucasian donors.

Receptors were amplified or captured by the immunoSEQ multiplex PCR assay. A mixture of 60 forward primers for TCR Vbeta segments and 13 reverse primers for TCR Jbeta segments was used in the multiplex PCR. A multiplex PCR assay on genomic DNA amplified the CDR3 region of rearranged TCR beta genes. The amplified TCR beta libraries were sequenced on the Illumina HiSeq System as 87-base-pair reads. Regarding the original processing steps: A later analysis tallied approximately 87 million unique TCR beta chains across the 666 repertoires, and some 12 million of those chains were shared by two or more donors. Raw reads were error-corrected and collapsed into unique sequences with a nearest-neighbor algorithm that merged closely related sequences to remove PCR and sequencing errors. V, D and J gene segments were assigned by aligning CDR3 sequences to IMGT reference sequences. For a sequence to be retained, a match of at least six nucleotides to both a V gene segment and a J gene segment was required. Rearrangements were called productive when the CDR3 lacked stop codons and stayed in frame with V and J; all others were non-productive. CDR3 was defined by IMGT convention, running from the second conserved V-encoded cysteine to the conserved J-encoded phenylalanine. The earlier analysis of some 580 of the donors excluded any sequence lacking an unambiguous match to a single V gene segment. An earlier analysis of 587 of the donors classified V segments as functional when productive rearrangements were above 56.7% and as segregating when the standard deviation between donors was above 5%. To diagnose cytomegalovirus status from the catalog of TCR beta chain sequences, a statistical classification framework was built. A later analysis assigned V and J genes by comparing TCR nucleotide sequences with IMGT/GENE-DB human TR gene sequences. A later analysis assigned CDR3 sequences and most-parsimonious VDJ recombination scenarios with the TCRdist pipeline. A later analysis defined each TCR beta chain by its CDR3 amino acid sequence plus V-gene family, and excluded reads lacking a unique V-gene family. As a way to deal with suspected cross-contamination and a sequencing artifact, a later analysis dropped approximately 570 nucleotide sequences that were highly shared and had low generation probability. In a later analysis, a clonal expansion index for each public chain was calculated from normalized within-repertoire ranks of inferred template counts. In a later analysis, generation probabilities were computed using a VDJ recombination model fitted to out-of-frame rearrangements, and the results were checked against IGoR. Hypergeometric tests were used in a later analysis to score TCR-TCR, TCR-HLA and TCR-CMV co-occurrence, with a repertoire-size bias correction applied to the TCR pairs. In a later analysis, false discovery rates were estimated by permuting HLA or CMV assignments 20 times. In a later analysis, co-occurring TCRs were grouped using DBSCAN, with TCRdist sequence similarity added in when clustering inside HLA-allele-positive subsets. Repertoires with fewer than 30,000 or more than 120,000 public chains, plus five repertoires with anomalous nucleotide sharing, were excluded from co-occurrence clustering. Sourced from immuneACCESS, this table was stored by TCRdb with only in-frame sequences that have V and J called. A share of the clones is absent; for the studies checked, an unresolved V gene accounts for under half, and the remainder has no known explanation. The V and J calls and clone size are taken from that table; D and trimming were inferred from the DNA. In all, the sample holds about 160,000 clones, and less than 85% of those were seen once. Jointly, the top ten make up approximately 1.6% of the sample.

General findings and caveats noted by the study authors: Correlated functional status among segregating V segments might reflect linkage disequilibrium, but an unknown experimental factor could not be ruled out. An association between a missense DCLRE1C variant and V-gene and J-gene trimming of TCR beta chains was found in a later genetic analysis and replicated in an independent cohort. Most CMV-associated TCR beta chains appeared to be HLA-restricted in a later analysis, and the HLA associations seemed to be driven largely by CMV exposure. In both the original and validation cohorts, the classifier was reported to diagnose cytomegalovirus status with high specificity and sensitivity. A few of the identified cytomegalovirus-associated TCR beta chains were confirmed in vitro to be specific for cytomegalovirus antigens. Several of the top co-occurrence clusters appeared to be linked to parvovirus B19, influenza, CMV and Epstein-Barr virus, according to a later analysis. While some public TCRs were present in many individuals, most TCR sequences turned up only very rarely across donors. A cluster of highly shared sequence variants was judged likely to be a technical artifact of the sequencing pipeline. Because counts were too low, around 17 rarely observed V segments, including chromosome 9 orphons, were left out of the earlier analysis of 587 of the donors. When HLA alleles, especially DR and DQ, strongly co-occurred, attributing TCR associations to individual alleles was difficult. According to the authors, the approach could potentially be generalized to other disease states and immunological phenotypes. The 87-base-pair reads could not distinguish some IMGT-functional V segments, including TRBV6-2 and TRBV6-3, so those segments were excluded. A further reported finding was that TCR beta sequences accurately predicted the HLA-A and HLA-B alleles for most subjects in the first cohort. In a later genetic analysis, fewer N-insertions in productive TCRs were reported among donors in an Asian-associated ancestry cluster than the roughly 670-donor mean. Compared with equally common non-associated chains, HLA-associated TCR beta chains in a later analysis were more clonally expanded and had lower generation probabilities. Sequencing depth was assumed to be roughly uniform across donors in the presence/absence analyses, though that assumption may not hold. Because HLA typing was unavailable for some donors at each locus, only the typed subset was used in association tests. The study listed 164 TCR beta chains as associated with cytomegalovirus. CMV serostatus was the only immune exposure information available for the cohort. This cohort had only TCR beta chains sequenced, and the lack of alpha or paired-chain data limited which features could be detected. At a false discovery rate of 0.05, a later analysis linked under 20,000 TCR beta sequences to specific HLA alleles. Broadly in line with IMGT annotations, most TCR beta V segments showed up in productive rearrangements about 87% or about 30% of the time in an earlier analysis of 587 of the donors. In a later analysis, the rate of TCR association differed among HLA loci, with DRB1 alleles having the most associated TCRs and HLA-C alleles having the fewest.

What was sequenced was PBMCs. The receptor's source is a male donor in good health and CMV-seronegative. Here the chain combines TRBV5-6 and TRBJ1-5; TRBD1 lines up with 9 middle nucleotides. The CDR3 protein: CASRYGTGQTVLDQPQHF. Here is the DNA: TGTGCCAGCAGATACGGGACAGGGCAGACAGTTTTAGATCAGCCCCAGCATTTT.